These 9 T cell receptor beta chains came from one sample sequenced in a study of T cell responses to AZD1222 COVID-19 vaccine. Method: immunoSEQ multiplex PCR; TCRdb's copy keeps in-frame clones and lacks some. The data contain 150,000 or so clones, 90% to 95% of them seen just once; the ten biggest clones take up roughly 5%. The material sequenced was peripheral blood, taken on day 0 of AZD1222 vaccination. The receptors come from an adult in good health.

The CDR3 loop reads CATAGGGETQYF. CDR3 bases: TGTGCCACCGCAGGCGGGGGAGAGACCCAGTACTTC. The J gene is TRBJ2-5, the V gene TRBV19, with 7 positions matching TRBD2. Germline trimming cut 10 bases from V and 4 bases from J; bases unmatched to any gene: 6. Germline-derived CDR1 and CDR2 are LNHDA and SQIVND (reference sequence). CDR3 length: 12 amino acids.

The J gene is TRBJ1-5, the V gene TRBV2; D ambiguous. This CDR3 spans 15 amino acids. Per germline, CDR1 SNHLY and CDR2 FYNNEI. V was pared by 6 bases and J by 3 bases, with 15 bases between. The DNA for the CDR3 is TGTGCCAGCAGACGAGGTGAAGGGTACAATCAGCCCCAGCATTTT. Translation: CASRRGEGYNQPQHF.

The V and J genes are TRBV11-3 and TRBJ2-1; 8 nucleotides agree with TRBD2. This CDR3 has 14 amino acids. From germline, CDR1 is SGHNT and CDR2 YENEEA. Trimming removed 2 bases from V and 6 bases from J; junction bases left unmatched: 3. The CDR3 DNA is TGTGCCAGCAGCTTAAGCGGGGGTCTCAATGAGCAGTTCTTC. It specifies CASSLSGGLNEQFF.

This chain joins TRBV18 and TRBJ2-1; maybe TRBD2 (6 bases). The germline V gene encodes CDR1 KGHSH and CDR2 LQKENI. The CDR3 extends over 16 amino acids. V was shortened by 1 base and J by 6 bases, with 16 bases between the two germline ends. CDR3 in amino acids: CASSPRLVSGGNEQFF. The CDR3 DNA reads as TGTGCCAGCTCACCACGACTAGTTAGTGGAGGCAATGAGCAGTTCTTC.

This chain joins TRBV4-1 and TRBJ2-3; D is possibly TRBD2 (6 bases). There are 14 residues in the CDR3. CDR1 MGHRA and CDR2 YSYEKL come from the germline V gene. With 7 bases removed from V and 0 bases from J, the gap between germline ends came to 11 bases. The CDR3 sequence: CASNERASTDTQYF. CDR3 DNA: TGCGCCAGCAATGAGCGGGCCAGCACAGATACGCAGTATTTT.

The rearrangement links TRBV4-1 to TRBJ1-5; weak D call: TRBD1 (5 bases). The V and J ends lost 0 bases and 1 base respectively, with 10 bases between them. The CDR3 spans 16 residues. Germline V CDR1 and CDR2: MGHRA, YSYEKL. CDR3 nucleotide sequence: TGCGCCAGCAGCCAAGAGGCCGGGGGAAGCAATCAGCCCCAGCATTTT. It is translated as CASSQEAGGSNQPQHF.

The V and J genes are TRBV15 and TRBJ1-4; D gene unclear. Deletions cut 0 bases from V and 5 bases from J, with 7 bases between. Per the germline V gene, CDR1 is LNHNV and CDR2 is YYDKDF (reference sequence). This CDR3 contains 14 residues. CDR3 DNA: TGTGCCACCAGCAGAGATGTCGGGAATGAAAAACTGTTTTTT. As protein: CATSRDVGNEKLFF.

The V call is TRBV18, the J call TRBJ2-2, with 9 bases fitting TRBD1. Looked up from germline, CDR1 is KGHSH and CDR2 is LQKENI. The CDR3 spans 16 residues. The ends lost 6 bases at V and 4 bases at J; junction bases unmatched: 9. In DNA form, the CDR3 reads TGTGCCAGCTCGGATGGGACAGGGCTGAGCACCGGGGAGCTGTTTTTT. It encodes CASSDGTGLSTGELFF.

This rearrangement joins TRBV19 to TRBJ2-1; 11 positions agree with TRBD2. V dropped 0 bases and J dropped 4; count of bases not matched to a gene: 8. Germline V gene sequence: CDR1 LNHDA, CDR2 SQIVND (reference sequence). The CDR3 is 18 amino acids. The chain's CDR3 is CASSIEPKASGRYNEQFF. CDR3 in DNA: TGTGCCAGTAGTATAGAGCCAAAGGCTAGCGGGAGGTACAATGAGCAGTTCTTC. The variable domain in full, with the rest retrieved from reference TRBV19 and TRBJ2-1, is DGGITQSPKYLFRKEGQNVTLSCEQNLNHDAMYWYRQDPGQGLRLIYYSQIVNDFQKGDIAEGYSVSREKKESFPLTVTSAQKNPTAFYLCASSIEPKASGRYNEQFFGPGTRLTVL.